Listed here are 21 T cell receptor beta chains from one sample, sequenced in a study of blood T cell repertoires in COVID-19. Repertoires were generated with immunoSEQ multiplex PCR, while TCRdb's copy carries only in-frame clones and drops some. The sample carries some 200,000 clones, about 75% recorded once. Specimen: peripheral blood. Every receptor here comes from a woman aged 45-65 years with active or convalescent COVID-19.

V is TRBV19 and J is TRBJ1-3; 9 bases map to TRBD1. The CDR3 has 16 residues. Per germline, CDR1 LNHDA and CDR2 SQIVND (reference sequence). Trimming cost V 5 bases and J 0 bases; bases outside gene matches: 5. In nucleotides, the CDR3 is TGTGCCAGTAGTTTGGGACAGGGACGCTCTGGAAACACCATATATTTT. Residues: CASSLGQGRSGNTIYF.

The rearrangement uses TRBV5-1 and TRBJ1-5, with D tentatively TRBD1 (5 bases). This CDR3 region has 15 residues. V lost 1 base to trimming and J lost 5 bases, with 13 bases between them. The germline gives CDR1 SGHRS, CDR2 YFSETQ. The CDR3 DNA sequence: TGCGCCAGCAGCTTGAATGCAGGGAGGGATCAGCCCCAGCATTTT. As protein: CASSLNAGRDQPQHF.

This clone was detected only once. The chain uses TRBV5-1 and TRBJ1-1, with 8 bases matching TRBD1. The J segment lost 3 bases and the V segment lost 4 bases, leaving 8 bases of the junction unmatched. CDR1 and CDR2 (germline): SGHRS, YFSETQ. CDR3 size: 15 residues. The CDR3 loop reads CASSVLTGEDTEAFF. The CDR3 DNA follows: TGCGCCAGCAGCGTATTGACAGGGGAGGACACTGAAGCTTTCTTT.

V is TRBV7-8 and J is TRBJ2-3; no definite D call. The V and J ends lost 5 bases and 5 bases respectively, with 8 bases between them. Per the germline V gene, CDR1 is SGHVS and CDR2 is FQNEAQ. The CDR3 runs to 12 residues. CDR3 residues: CASSPLRDTQYF. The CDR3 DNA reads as TGTGCCAGCAGCCCCCTTAGAGATACGCAGTATTTT.

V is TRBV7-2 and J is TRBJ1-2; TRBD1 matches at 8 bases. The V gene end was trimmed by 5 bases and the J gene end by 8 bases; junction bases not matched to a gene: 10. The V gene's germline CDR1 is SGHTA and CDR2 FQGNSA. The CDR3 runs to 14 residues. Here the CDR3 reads CASSPRTGIGGYTF. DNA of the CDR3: TGTGCCAGCAGCCCTAGGACAGGGATCGGAGGCTACACCTTC.

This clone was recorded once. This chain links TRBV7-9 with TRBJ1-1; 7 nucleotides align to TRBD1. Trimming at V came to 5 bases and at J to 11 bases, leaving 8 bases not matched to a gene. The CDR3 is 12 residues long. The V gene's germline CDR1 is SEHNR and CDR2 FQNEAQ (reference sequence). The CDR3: CASSQDRAKAFF. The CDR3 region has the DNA TGTGCCAGCAGCCAAGACAGGGCAAAGGCTTTCTTT.

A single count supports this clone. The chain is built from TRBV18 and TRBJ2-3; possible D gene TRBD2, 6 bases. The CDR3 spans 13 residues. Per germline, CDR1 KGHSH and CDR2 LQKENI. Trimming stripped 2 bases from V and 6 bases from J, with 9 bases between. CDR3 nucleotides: TGTGCCAGCTCACCAGCGGGGTGGGATACGCAGTATTTT. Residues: CASSPAGWDTQYF.

CDR3 amino acids: CAIVGLPYEQYF. CDR3 nucleotides: TGTGCCATAGTTGGGCTCCCCTACGAGCAGTACTTC. This chain connects TRBV6-5 to TRBJ2-7, with D unresolved. Germline V gives CDR1 MNHEY, CDR2 SVGAGI. Deletions cut 10 bases from V and 2 bases from J, with 12 bases between. This CDR3 region has 12 residues.

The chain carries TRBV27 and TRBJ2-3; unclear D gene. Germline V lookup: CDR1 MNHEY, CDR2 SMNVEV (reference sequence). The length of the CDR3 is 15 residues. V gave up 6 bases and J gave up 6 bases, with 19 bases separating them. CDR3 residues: CASSAQAPPPDTQYF. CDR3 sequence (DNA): TGTGCCAGCAGCGCCCAGGCCCCGCCCCCCGATACGCAGTATTTT.

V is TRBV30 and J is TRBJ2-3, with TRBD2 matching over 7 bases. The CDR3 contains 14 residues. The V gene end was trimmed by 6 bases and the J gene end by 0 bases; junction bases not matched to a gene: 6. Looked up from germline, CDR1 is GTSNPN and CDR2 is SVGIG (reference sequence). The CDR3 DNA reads TGTGCCTGTCTTAAGGGACTAAGCACAGATACGCAGTATTTT. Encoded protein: CACLKGLSTDTQYF.

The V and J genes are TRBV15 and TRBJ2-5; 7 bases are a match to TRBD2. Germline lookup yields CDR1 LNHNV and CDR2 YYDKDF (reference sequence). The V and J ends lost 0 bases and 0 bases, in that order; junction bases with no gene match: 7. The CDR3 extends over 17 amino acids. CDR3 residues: CATSRDLREGHQETQYF. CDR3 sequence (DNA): TGTGCCACCAGCAGAGATCTGAGGGAGGGTCACCAAGAGACCCAGTACTTC.

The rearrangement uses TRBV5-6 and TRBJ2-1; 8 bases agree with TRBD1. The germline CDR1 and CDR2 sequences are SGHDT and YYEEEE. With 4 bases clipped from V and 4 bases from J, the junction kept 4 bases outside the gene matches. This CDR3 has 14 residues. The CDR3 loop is CASSPGQAYNEQFF. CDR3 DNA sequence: TGTGCCAGCAGCCCGGGACAGGCATACAATGAGCAGTTCTTC. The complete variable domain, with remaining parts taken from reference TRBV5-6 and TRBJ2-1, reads DAGVTQSPTHLIKTRGQQVTLRCSPKSGHDTVSWYQQALGQGPQFIFQYYEEEERQRGNFPDRFSGHQFPNYSSELNVNALLLGDSALYLCASSPGQAYNEQFFGPGTRLTVL.

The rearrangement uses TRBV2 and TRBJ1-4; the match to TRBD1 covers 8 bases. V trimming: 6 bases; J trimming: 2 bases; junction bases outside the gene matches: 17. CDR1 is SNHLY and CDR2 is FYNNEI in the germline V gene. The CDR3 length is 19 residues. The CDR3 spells CASRASGRQGPATNEKLFF. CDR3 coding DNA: TGTGCCAGCAGAGCCTCCGGGAGACAGGGGCCGGCCACTAATGAAAAACTGTTTTTT.

Written as DNA, the CDR3 is TGTGCCAGCAGTTTCGGGGGACCAAACACTGAAGCTTTCTTT. Its translation: CASSFGGPNTEAFF. The genes are TRBV28 and TRBJ1-1; tentatively, D is TRBD1 (5 bases). The CDR3 spans 14 residues. Germline assignment: CDR1 MDHEN and CDR2 SYDVKM. Trimming cost V 3 bases and J 2 bases, with 10 bases left between them.

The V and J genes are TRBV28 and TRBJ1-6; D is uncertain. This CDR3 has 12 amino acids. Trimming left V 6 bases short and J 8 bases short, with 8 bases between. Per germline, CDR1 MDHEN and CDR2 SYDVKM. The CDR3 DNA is TGTGCCAGCAGGATACGGGATTCACCCCTCCACTTT. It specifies CASRIRDSPLHF.

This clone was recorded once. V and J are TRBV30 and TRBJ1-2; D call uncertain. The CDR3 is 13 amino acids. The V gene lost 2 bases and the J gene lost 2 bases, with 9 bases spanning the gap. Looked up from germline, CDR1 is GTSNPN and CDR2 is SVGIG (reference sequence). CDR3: CAWSLTDNYGYTF. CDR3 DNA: TGTGCCTGGAGTCTTACAGACAACTATGGCTACACCTTC.

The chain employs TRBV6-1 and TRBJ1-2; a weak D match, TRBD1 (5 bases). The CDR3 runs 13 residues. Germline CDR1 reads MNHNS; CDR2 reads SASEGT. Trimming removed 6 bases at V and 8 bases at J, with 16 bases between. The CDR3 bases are TGTGCCAGCAGCCCCGACAGTTCGAGGGGCTACACCTTC. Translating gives CASSPDSSRGYTF.

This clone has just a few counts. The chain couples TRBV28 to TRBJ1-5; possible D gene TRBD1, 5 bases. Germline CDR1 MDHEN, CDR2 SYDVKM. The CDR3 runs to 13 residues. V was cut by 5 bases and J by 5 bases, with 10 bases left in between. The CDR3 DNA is TGTGCCAGCAGTCTGATCAGGGATCAGCCCCAGCATTTT. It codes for CASSLIRDQPQHF.

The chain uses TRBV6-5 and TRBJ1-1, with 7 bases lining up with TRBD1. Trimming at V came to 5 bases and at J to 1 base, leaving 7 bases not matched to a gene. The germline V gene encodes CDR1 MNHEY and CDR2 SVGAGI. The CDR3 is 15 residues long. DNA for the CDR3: TGTGCCAGCAGTAATCCGCAGGGGGGGAACACTGAAGCTTTCTTT. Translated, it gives CASSNPQGGNTEAFF.

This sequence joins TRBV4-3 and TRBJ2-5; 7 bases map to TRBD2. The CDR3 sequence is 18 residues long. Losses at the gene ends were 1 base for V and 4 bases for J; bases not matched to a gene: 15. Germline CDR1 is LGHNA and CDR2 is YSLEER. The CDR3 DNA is TGCGCCAGCAGCCAAGGGGGGGGAAACCTAGTTGTTGGAGAGACCCAGTACTTC. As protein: CASSQGGGNLVVGETQYF.

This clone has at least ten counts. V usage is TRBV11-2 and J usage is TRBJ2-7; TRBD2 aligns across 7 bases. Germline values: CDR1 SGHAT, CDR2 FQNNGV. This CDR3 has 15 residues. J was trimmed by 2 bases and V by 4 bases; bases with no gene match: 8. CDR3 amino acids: CASSSSSGVTYEQYF. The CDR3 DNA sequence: TGTGCCAGCAGCTCGAGCAGCGGGGTTACCTACGAGCAGTACTTC.